The source of this TCR beta chain is a study of shared clonotypes between healthy human individuals. This clone has only one observation. CDR1 is SGHNT and CDR2 is YYREEE in the germline V gene (reference sequence). J lost 7 bases, V lost 9 bases, and 9 bases had no gene match. This CDR3 is 13 amino acids long. Assay runs were performed at deep level. Here immunoSEQ multiplex PCR was the method, and the copy in TCRdb shows in-frame clones only, minus some. Of approximately 1.4 million clones in the sample, 95% to 99% were seen once. This receptor was taken from a man younger than 45 in good health. This rearrangement joins TRBV5-4 to TRBJ2-5; TRBD2 aligns across 10 bases. Source material: naive CD4+ T cells sorted from blood. As for subset: CD45RA+ positively selected. CDR3 DNA sequence: TGTGCCACCCTCGGGGCTAGCGGGAGGACCCAGTACTTC. This sequence encodes CATLGASGRTQYF.